The 7 T cell receptor beta chains in this list originate from one sample, sequenced in a study of CD8+ T cells in alopecia areata. Following extraction, RNA underwent reverse transcription to cDNA, which served as the sequencing template. Measured with immunoSEQ multiplex PCR; TCRdb has only the in-frame clones, and not every one. The sample consists of about 120,000 clones, about two fifths of them appearing once. Input material: CD4+ T cells sorted from blood. Every receptor here comes from a human donor with alopecia areata.

This clone was recorded a few times. This chain links TRBV9 with TRBJ2-1, with D perhaps TRBD1 or TRBD2 (5 bases each). Trimming stripped 4 bases from V and 3 bases from J, with 14 bases between. The germline V gene encodes CDR1 SGDLS and CDR2 YYNGEE. CDR3 length: 15 residues. CDR3 amino acids: CASSPGVQVYNEQFF. For the CDR3, the DNA is TGTGCCAGCAGCCCCGGGGTACAGGTCTACAATGAGCAGTTCTTC.

This chain links TRBV9 with TRBJ2-2, with D hard to call. CDR3 length: 13 amino acids. CDR1 is SGDLS, CDR2 YYNGEE, per germline. The V gene lost 0 bases and the J gene lost 4 bases, with 4 bases spanning the gap. The CDR3: CASSVVVTGELFF. The CDR3 DNA sequence: TGTGCCAGCAGCGTAGTCGTCACCGGGGAGCTGTTTTTT.

The sample holds a few counts of this clone. This chain uses TRBV6-5 with TRBJ2-6; D gene uncertain. CDR1 and CDR2 (germline): MNHEY, SVGAGI. The length of the CDR3 is 12 residues. The germline V and J ends were trimmed by 8 bases and 0 bases, with 2 bases remaining between them. The CDR3 sequence is CASGSGANVLTF. As DNA, the CDR3 is TGTGCCAGCGGCTCTGGGGCCAACGTCCTGACTTTC.

The chain carries TRBV29-1 and TRBJ2-7; 12 bases map to TRBD2. V trimming: 6 bases; J trimming: 5 bases; junction bases outside the gene matches: 5. Germline V gene data show CDR1 as SQVTM and CDR2 as ANQGSEA. This CDR3 has 13 residues. The CDR3 protein is CSVGLAGNNEQYF. For the CDR3, the DNA is TGCAGCGTCGGACTAGCGGGAAATAACGAGCAGTACTTC.

Only a few counts were recorded for this clone. The chain employs TRBV5-5 and TRBJ2-7; D remains unclear. The CDR3 extends over 14 amino acids. Germline CDR1 and CDR2: SGHKS and YYEKEE (reference sequence). Trimming removed 4 bases from V and 1 base from J, with 12 bases in between. CDR3 in amino acids: CASSPRWQSYEQYF. For the CDR3, the DNA is TGTGCCAGCAGCCCGCGGTGGCAGTCCTACGAGCAGTACTTC.

This clone appeared a few times. The gene calls are TRBV28 and TRBJ2-2; possibly TRBD1 for D (6 bases). V lost 3 bases and J lost 5, with 13 bases in between. This CDR3 region has 15 residues. The germline V gene has CDR1 MDHEN and CDR2 SYDVKM. CDR3 nucleotides: TGTGCCAGCAGTTTCACAGGGAGTGGTACCGGGGAGCTGTTTTTT. It yields the protein CASSFTGSGTGELFF.

The rearrangement joins TRBV29-1 to TRBJ2-7; 12 bases agree with TRBD2. The CDR3 contains 12 residues. Per germline, CDR1 SQVTM and CDR2 ANQGSEA. V lost 6 bases and J lost 5; bases outside the gene matches: 2. The CDR3 reads CSVRTSGDEQYF. The CDR3 nucleotides read TGCAGCGTGCGGACTAGCGGGGACGAGCAGTACTTC.